The 28 T cell receptor beta chains below all came from one sample that was sequenced in a study of blood T cell repertoires in COVID-19. TCRdb's table, derived via immunoSEQ multiplex PCR, lists solely in-frame clones and lacks some. The sample comprises some 130,000 clones, around four fifths of which are singletons, and 6% rests with the top ten. The sample was PBMCs or T cells enriched from blood (not recorded which). The receptors shown here come from a woman between 50 and 59 years old who had recovered from COVID-19.

This clone was detected a few times. The chain employs TRBV5-4 and TRBJ1-1, with D unclear. CDR1 and CDR2 from the germline V gene are SGHNT and YYREEE (reference sequence). With 4 bases removed from V and 3 bases from J, the gap between germline ends came to 10 bases. CDR3 length: 13 residues. Written as DNA, the CDR3 is TGTGCCAGCAGCCAGACCCGGGACACTGAAGCTTTCTTT. Protein product: CASSQTRDTEAFF. Based on the CDR3 plus reference TRBV5-4 and TRBJ1-1, the full variable domain is ETGVTQSPTHLIKTRGQQVTLRCSSQSGHNTVSWYQQALGQGPQFIFQYYREEENGRGNFPPRFSGLQFPNYSSELNVNALELDDSALYLCASSQTRDTEAFFGQGTRLTVV.

The genes are TRBV19 and TRBJ1-6, with TRBD1 identical over 10 bases. Losses at the gene ends were 5 bases for V and 9 bases for J; bases not matched to a gene: 10. The CDR3 sequence is 16 residues long. Germline values: CDR1 LNHDA, CDR2 SQIVND (reference sequence). Written as DNA, the CDR3 is TGTGCCAGTAGTCCCCACGACAGGGGGCTTTCTTCACCCCTCCACTTT. This encodes CASSPHDRGLSSPLHF.

The V and J genes are TRBV3-1 (or the pseudogene TRBV3-2) and TRBJ2-5; 14 nucleotides line up with TRBD2. In germline, CDR1 is LGHDT, CDR2 YNNKEL (reference sequence). The CDR3 consists of 21 residues. The junction had 12 bases not matched to a gene; V was cut back by 0 bases and J by 0 bases. The CDR3 region has the DNA TGTGCCAGCAGCCAAGATCCAGGGACTAGCGGGGGTCTTTGGTACCAAGAGACCCAGTACTTC. This encodes CASSQDPGTSGGLWYQETQYF.

V is TRBV12-3 or TRBV12-4 and J is TRBJ2-7; 8 bases fit TRBD1. The CDR3 length is 13 residues. The junction had 6 bases not matched to a gene; V was cut back by 6 bases and J by 5 bases. In nucleotides, the CDR3 is TGTGCCAGCAGGAGGACAGGGCAGCACGAGCAGTACGTC. Translated, it gives CASRRTGQHEQYV.

This clone has just a few counts. The chain carries TRBV3-1 (or the pseudogene TRBV3-2) and TRBJ1-1; TRBD1 might be the D (6 bases). Germline V CDR1 and CDR2: LGHDT, YNNKEL (reference sequence). The CDR3 covers 18 residues. Trimming removed 4 bases from V and 0 bases from J, with 21 bases in between. CDR3 DNA sequence: TGTGCCAGCAGCCCGACCATCGGACAGCAGTACCTGAACACTGAAGCTTTCTTT. It translates to CASSPTIGQQYLNTEAFF.

The rearrangement joins TRBV29-1 to TRBJ1-5; TRBD1 aligns across 8 bases. The V gene's germline CDR1 is SQVTM and CDR2 ANQGSEA. V shed 6 bases, J shed 1 base, and the junction held 5 bases outside the gene matches. The CDR3 extends over 14 amino acids. The CDR3 loop reads CSVGTGESNQPQHF. CDR3 nucleotide sequence: TGCAGCGTCGGGACAGGTGAGAGCAATCAGCCCCAGCATTTT.

The V gene is TRBV7-3, the J gene TRBJ1-4; TRBD1 matches at 10 bases. V trimming: 7 bases; J trimming: 6 bases; junction bases outside the gene matches: 5. This CDR3 region has 14 residues. Germline V CDR1 and CDR2: SGHTA, FQGTGA. The CDR3 bases are TGTGCCAGCAAGGCCGGGACAGGGGATGAAAAACTGTTTTTT. It yields the protein CASKAGTGDEKLFF.

The J gene is TRBJ1-6, the V gene TRBV4-2, with 7 bases matching TRBD1. J gave up 5 bases and V 1 base, and 5 bases lay outside the gene matches. The CDR3 covers 16 residues. CDR1 and CDR2 (germline): LGHNA, YNFKEQ. This CDR3 is CASSQADRADNSPLHF. The CDR3 coding sequence is TGTGCCAGCAGCCAAGCCGACAGGGCGGATAATTCACCCCTCCACTTT.

The V call is TRBV6-4, the J call TRBJ2-6, with a possible D match to TRBD2 (6 bases). The CDR3 has 15 residues. The V gene lost 10 bases and the J gene lost 0 bases, with 13 bases spanning the gap. Germline V gene lookup returns CDR1 MRHNA and CDR2 SNTAGT. This CDR3 reads CATPGLSSGANVLTF. CDR3 nucleotides: TGTGCCACCCCGGGACTTAGCTCTGGGGCCAACGTCCTGACTTTC.

V usage is TRBV3-1 (or the pseudogene TRBV3-2) and J usage is TRBJ2-3; the match to TRBD2 covers 12 bases. Trimming took 4 bases from V and 4 from J; bases not matched to a gene: 9. The CDR3 covers 17 residues. The germline CDR1 and CDR2 sequences are LGHDT and YNNKEL (reference sequence). DNA for the CDR3: TGTGCCAGCAGCCCCTATGAGGCTAGCGGGGGGGCAGATACGCAGTATTTT. The encoded protein is CASSPYEASGGADTQYF.

The chain uses TRBV6-1 and TRBJ2-1; maybe TRBD1 (6 bases). The V and J ends lost 3 bases and 4 bases respectively, with 13 bases between them. Germline V gene lookup returns CDR1 MNHNS and CDR2 SASEGT. CDR3 size: 15 residues. The chain's CDR3 is CASSEGRGKYNEQFF. CDR3 coding DNA: TGTGCCAGCAGTGAGGGCAGGGGTAAATACAATGAGCAGTTCTTC.

The rearrangement links TRBV19 to TRBJ1-2, with D tentatively TRBD1 (5 bases). V lost 4 bases, J lost 6 bases, and 15 bases lay in between. The CDR3 is 14 amino acids. From germline, CDR1 is LNHDA and CDR2 SQIVND (reference sequence). DNA of the CDR3: TGTGCCAGTAGTACCCCTGGGGCCCGGGATGGCTACACCTTC. Protein: CASSTPGARDGYTF.

The chain recombines TRBV5-1 with TRBJ2-7; tentatively, D is TRBD2 (6 bases). Germline V gives CDR1 SGHRS, CDR2 YFSETQ. Trimming removed 5 bases from V and 3 bases from J, with 18 bases in between. The CDR3 has 15 residues. The DNA for the CDR3 is TGCGCCAGCAGTAGGGGAGCGGGCGTTAGCTACGAGCAGTACGTC. This translates into CASSRGAGVSYEQYV.

The J gene is TRBJ2-2, the V gene TRBV29-1, with D possibly matching TRBD1 (5 bases). Deletions cut 4 bases from V and 6 bases from J, with 6 bases between. Germline V gene lookup returns CDR1 SQVTM and CDR2 ANQGSEA. The CDR3 consists of 11 residues. DNA of the CDR3: TGCAGCGTTGCAGGGCCCGGGGAGCTGTTTTTT. This sequence encodes CSVAGPGELFF.

The J gene is TRBJ1-2, the V gene TRBV3-1 (or the pseudogene TRBV3-2), with 7 bases matching TRBD1. The CDR3 has 14 amino acids. The V gene's germline CDR1 is LGHDT and CDR2 YNNKEL (reference sequence). With V trimmed by 2 bases and J by 4 bases, 4 bases remained unmatched. CDR3 DNA: TGTGCCAGCAGCCAACTTGGGACAGTCTATGGCTACACCTTC. Protein sequence: CASSQLGTVYGYTF.

J is TRBJ2-3 and V is TRBV28; D is possibly TRBD1 (5 bases). The ends were cut back, 6 bases at V and 2 bases at J, with 12 bases in the middle. The CDR3 totals 14 residues. Germline lookup yields CDR1 MDHEN and CDR2 SYDVKM. The CDR3 spells CASSRPGNTDTQYF. Here the CDR3 DNA reads TGTGCCAGCAGCCGGCCAGGGAACACAGATACGCAGTATTTT.

This clone was counted once. The chain uses TRBV10-3 and TRBJ2-1; 12 positions match TRBD2. V trimming: 5 bases; J trimming: 8 bases; junction bases outside the gene matches: 4. The CDR3 contains 14 residues. The germline V gene encodes CDR1 ENHRY and CDR2 SYGVKD. CDR3 nucleotide sequence: TGTGCCATCAGTACTAGCGGGGGGACTCATGAGCAGTTCTTC. This gives the protein CAISTSGGTHEQFF.

There are a few counts of this clone. The CDR3 sequence: CASSLIWTGEFYGYTF. The CDR3 DNA reads as TGTGCCAGCAGCTTAATATGGACAGGGGAATTCTATGGCTACACCTTC. The rearrangement links TRBV7-2 to TRBJ1-2; TRBD1 matches at 9 bases. Germline values: CDR1 SGHTA, CDR2 FQGNSA. This CDR3 is built from 16 residues. Germline trimming cut 2 bases from V and 4 bases from J; bases unmatched to any gene: 8.

This clone is a singleton in its sample. The V call is TRBV7-6, the J call TRBJ2-3, with D maybe TRBD2 (5 bases). Germline V gives CDR1 SGHVS, CDR2 FNYEAQ. This CDR3 is built from 16 residues. V dropped 1 base and J dropped 0 bases, with 11 bases sitting between them. CDR3 residues: CASSLGGGPSTDTQYF. Written as DNA, the CDR3 is TGTGCCAGCAGCTTAGGTGGAGGTCCGAGCACAGATACGCAGTATTTT.

This clone occurred a few times. The genes are TRBV11-2 and TRBJ1-1; D gene ambiguous. The germline V gene has CDR1 SGHAT and CDR2 FQNNGV. V was cut by 3 bases and J by 1 base, with 15 bases left in between. CDR3 size: 16 residues. The CDR3 sequence: CASSFGYGFSNTEAFF. CDR3 nucleotide sequence: TGTGCCAGCAGCTTTGGCTACGGGTTTTCGAACACTGAAGCTTTCTTT.

J is TRBJ2-5 and V is TRBV5-6; D is possibly TRBD1 (5 bases). CDR3 length equals 13 residues. Germline V gene sequence: CDR1 SGHDT, CDR2 YYEEEE. V shed 2 bases and J shed 5 bases, with 10 bases lying between them. The CDR3: CASSFDRRETQYF. As DNA, the CDR3 is TGTGCCAGCAGCTTTGACAGACGCGAGACCCAGTACTTC.

This sequence joins TRBV6-5 and TRBJ1-3; D may be TRBD1 (5 bases). The V and J ends lost 3 bases and 4 bases respectively, with 13 bases between them. CDR1 and CDR2 from the germline V gene are MNHEY and SVGAGI. The CDR3 totals 15 residues. The CDR3 DNA is TGTGCCAGCAGTTATGGAGGGGTAGGGGGAAACACCATATATTTT. The encoded protein is CASSYGGVGGNTIYF.

This clone was detected a few times. The chain combines TRBV6-4 with TRBJ1-3; D remains unclear. CDR3 length: 18 residues. Germline-derived CDR1 and CDR2 are MRHNA and SNTAGT. Trimming cost V 4 bases and J 6 bases, with 25 bases left between them. Written as DNA, the CDR3 is TGTGCCAGCAGTGTGCTTTCATGTCGGAGGGTCGAGGTAAACACCATATATTTT. Encoded protein: CASSVLSCRRVEVNTIYF.

This clone was recorded a few times. V is TRBV19 and J is TRBJ1-1; 8 bases are a match to TRBD1. The trim removed 7 bases at V and 1 base at J, leaving 5 bases unmatched. CDR1 LNHDA and CDR2 SQIVND come from the germline V gene (reference sequence). The CDR3 consists of 14 residues. CDR3 loop: CASISGGRNTEAFF. CDR3 DNA sequence: TGTGCCAGTATCTCAGGGGGCAGGAACACTGAAGCTTTCTTT.

V usage is TRBV5-4 and J usage is TRBJ2-3; 7 bases line up with TRBD2. V lost 3 bases to trimming and J lost 0 bases; unmatched junction nucleotides: 4. The CDR3 has 15 residues. Germline V gene data show CDR1 as SGHNT and CDR2 as YYREEE (reference sequence). CDR3 DNA sequence: TGTGCCAGCAGCTCTGGGCGGGGGAGCACAGATACGCAGTATTTT. Its protein product is CASSSGRGSTDTQYF. The full variable domain, rest sourced from reference TRBV5-4 and TRBJ2-3, is ETGVTQSPTHLIKTRGQQVTLRCSSQSGHNTVSWYQQALGQGPQFIFQYYREEENGRGNFPPRFSGLQFPNYSSELNVNALELDDSALYLCASSSGRGSTDTQYFGPGTRLTVL.

The V call is TRBV25-1, the J call TRBJ1-2; D is possibly TRBD1 (6 bases). Per the germline V gene, CDR1 is MGHDK and CDR2 is SYGVNS. With 4 bases removed from V and 6 bases from J, the gap between germline ends came to 15 bases. The CDR3 contains 14 residues. The CDR3 region is CASSAPDSSHGYTF. The CDR3 bases are TGTGCCAGCAGTGCTCCGGACAGCTCGCATGGCTACACCTTC.

The sample holds one count of this clone. The chain recombines TRBV11-2 with TRBJ1-3; no firm D call. V was clipped by 3 bases and J by 0 bases, with 6 bases between them. The V gene's germline CDR1 is SGHAT and CDR2 FQNNGV. The length of the CDR3 is 14 residues. The CDR3 here is CASSFWASGNTIYF. The CDR3 DNA reads as TGTGCCAGCAGCTTTTGGGCCTCTGGAAACACCATATATTTT.

The chain employs TRBV29-1 and TRBJ2-3; 7 positions agree with TRBD2. V trimming: 2 bases; J trimming: 2 bases; junction bases outside the gene matches: 10. CDR1 is SQVTM and CDR2 is ANQGSEA in the germline V gene. The CDR3 is 16 residues long. The CDR3 region is CSVEPPGRGITDTQYF. The DNA of the CDR3 is TGCAGCGTTGAACCCCCGGGGCGGGGGATCACAGATACGCAGTATTTT.